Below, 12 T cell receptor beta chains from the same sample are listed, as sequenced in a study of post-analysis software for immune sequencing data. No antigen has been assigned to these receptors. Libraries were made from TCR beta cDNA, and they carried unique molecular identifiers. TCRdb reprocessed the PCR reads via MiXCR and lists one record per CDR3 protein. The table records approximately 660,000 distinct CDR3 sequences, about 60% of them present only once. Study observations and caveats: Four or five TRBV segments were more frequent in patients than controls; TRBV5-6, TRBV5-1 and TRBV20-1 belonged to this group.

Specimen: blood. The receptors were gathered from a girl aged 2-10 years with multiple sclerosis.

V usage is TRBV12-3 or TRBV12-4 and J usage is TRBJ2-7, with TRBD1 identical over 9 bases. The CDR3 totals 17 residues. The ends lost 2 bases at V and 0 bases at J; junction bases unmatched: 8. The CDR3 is CASSLRVRGQGSYEQYF. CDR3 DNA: TGTGCCAGCAGTTTAAGGGTGAGGGGACAGGGCTCCTACGAGCAGTACTTC.

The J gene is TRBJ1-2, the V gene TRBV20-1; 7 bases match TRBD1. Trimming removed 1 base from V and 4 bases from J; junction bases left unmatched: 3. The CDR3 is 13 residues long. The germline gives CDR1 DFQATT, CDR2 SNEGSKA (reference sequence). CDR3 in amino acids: CSARADRSYGYTF. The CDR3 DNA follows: TGCAGTGCTAGAGCGGACAGGTCCTATGGCTACACCTTC.

This CDR3 reads CASSSRGAGARNEQFF. The CDR3 DNA reads TGTGCCAGCAGTTCCAGGGGGGCAGGGGCTCGCAATGAGCAGTTCTTC. This chain links TRBV6-2 or TRBV6-3 with TRBJ2-1; possible D gene TRBD1, 7 bases. CDR1 is MNHEY, CDR2 SVGEGT, per germline. Trimming took 4 bases from V and 6 from J, leaving 19 bases between them. The CDR3 has 16 residues.

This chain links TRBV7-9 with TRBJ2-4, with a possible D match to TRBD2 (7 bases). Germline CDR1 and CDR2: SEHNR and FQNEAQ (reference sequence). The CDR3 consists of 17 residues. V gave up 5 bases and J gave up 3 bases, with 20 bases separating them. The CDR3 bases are TGTGCCAGCAGCCCTAGGGGGGGCACCGTAGTCAAAAACATTCAGTACTTC. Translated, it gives CASSPRGGTVVKNIQYF.

The CDR3 region is CSAIRSDTYEQYF. The CDR3 nucleotides read TGCAGTGCTATCCGTAGCGATACCTACGAGCAGTACTTC. The V call is TRBV20-1, the J call TRBJ2-7, with D maybe TRBD2 (5 bases). Germline V gives CDR1 DFQATT, CDR2 SNEGSKA (reference sequence). The CDR3 runs 13 residues. V was clipped by 4 bases and J by 2 bases, with 12 bases between them.

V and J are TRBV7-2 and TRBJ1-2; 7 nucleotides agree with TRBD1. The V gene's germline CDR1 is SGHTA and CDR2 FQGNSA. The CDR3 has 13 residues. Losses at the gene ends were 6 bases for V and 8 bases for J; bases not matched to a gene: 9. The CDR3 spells CASSLQGLRGYTF. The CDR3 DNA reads TGTGCCAGCAGTCTACAGGGGTTAAGGGGCTACACCTTC.

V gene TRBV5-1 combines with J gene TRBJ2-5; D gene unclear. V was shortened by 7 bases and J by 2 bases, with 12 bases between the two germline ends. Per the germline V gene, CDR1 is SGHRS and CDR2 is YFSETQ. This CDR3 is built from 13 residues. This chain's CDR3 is CASANSLQETQYF. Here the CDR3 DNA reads TGCGCCAGCGCAAACTCGCTACAAGAGACCCAGTACTTC.

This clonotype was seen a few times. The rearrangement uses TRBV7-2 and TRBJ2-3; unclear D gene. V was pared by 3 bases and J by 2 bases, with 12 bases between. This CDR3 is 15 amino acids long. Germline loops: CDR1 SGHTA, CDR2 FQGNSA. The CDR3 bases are TGTGCCAGCAGCTTCTACCACAGCACCACAGATACGCAGTATTTT. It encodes CASSFYHSTTDTQYF.

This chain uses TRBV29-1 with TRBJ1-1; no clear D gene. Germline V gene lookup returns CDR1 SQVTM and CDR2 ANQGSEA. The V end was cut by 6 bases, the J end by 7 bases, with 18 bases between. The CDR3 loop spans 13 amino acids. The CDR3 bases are TGCAGCGTGGAGCCACGGATGGCAGGTGAAGCTTTCTTT. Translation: CSVEPRMAGEAFF.

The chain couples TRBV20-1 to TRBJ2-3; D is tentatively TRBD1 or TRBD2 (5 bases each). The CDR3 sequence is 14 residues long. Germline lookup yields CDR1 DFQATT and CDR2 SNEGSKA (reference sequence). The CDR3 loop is CSTKRGSGWDTQYF. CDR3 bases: TGCAGCACTAAACGGGGCTCAGGTTGGGATACGCAGTATTTT.

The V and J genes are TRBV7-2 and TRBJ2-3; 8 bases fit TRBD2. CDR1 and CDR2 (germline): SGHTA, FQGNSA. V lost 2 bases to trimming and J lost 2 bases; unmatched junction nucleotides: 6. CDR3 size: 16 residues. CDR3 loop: CASSLLPAGATDTQYF. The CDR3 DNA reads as TGTGCCAGCAGCTTATTACCAGCGGGGGCCACAGATACGCAGTATTTT.

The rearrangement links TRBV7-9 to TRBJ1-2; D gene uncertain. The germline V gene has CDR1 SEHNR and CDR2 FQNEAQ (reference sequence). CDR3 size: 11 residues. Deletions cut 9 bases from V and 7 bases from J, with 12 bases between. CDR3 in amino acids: CASTQTGGYTF. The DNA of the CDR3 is TGTGCCAGTACCCAAACGGGTGGCTACACCTTC.